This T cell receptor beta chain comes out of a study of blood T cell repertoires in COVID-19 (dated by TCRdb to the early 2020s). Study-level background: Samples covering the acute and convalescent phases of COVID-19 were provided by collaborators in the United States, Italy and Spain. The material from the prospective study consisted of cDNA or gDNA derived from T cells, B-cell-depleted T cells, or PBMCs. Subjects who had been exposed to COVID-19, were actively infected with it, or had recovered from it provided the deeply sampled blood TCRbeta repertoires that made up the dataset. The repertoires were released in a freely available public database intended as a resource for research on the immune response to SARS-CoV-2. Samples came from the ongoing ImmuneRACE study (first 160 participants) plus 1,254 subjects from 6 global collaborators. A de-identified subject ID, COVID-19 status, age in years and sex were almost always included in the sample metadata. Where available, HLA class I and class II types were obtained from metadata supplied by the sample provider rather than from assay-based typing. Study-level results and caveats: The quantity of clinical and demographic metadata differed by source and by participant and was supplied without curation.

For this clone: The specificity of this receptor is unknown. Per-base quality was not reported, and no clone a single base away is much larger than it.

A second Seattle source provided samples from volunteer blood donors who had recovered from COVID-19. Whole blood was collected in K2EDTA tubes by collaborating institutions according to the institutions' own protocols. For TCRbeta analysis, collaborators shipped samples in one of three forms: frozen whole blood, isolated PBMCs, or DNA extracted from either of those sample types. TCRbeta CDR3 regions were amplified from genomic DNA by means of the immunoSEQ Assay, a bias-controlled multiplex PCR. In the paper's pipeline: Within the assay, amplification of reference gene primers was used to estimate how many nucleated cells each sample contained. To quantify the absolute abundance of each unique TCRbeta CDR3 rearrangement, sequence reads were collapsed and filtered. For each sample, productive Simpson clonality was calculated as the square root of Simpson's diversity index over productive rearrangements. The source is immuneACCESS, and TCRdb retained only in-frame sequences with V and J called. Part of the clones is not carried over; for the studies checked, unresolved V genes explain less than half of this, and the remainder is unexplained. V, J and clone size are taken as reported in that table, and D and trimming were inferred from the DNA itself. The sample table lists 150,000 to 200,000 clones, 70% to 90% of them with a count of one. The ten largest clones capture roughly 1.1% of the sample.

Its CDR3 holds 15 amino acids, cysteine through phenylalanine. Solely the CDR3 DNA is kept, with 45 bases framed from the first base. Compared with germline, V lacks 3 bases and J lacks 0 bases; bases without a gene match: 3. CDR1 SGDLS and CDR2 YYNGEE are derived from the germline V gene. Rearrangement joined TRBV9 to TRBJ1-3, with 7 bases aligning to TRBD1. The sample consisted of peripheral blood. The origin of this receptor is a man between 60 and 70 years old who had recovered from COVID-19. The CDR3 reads CASSADRSSGNTIYF. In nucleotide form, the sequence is TGTGCCAGCAGCGCGGACAGGTCCTCTGGAAACACCATATATTTT.